This T cell receptor beta chain stems from a study of control samples from healthy donors and cancer patients. The method was immunoSEQ multiplex PCR; TCRdb's version includes in-frame clones alone and lacks a portion of them. The sample has around 200,000 clones, around 94% seen once. The material sequenced was blood. The source is a man in his forties or fifties in good health.

CDR3 amino acids: CASSFSGRAPNEQFF. The CDR3 bases are TGTGCCAGCAGCTTCTCAGGGAGGGCCCCCAATGAGCAGTTCTTC. The V call is TRBV27, the J call TRBJ2-1; 7 bases match TRBD2. Germline V gene sequence: CDR1 MNHEY, CDR2 SMNVEV (reference sequence). V was clipped by 6 bases and J by 6 bases; unmatched bases: 11. CDR3 length equals 15 residues.